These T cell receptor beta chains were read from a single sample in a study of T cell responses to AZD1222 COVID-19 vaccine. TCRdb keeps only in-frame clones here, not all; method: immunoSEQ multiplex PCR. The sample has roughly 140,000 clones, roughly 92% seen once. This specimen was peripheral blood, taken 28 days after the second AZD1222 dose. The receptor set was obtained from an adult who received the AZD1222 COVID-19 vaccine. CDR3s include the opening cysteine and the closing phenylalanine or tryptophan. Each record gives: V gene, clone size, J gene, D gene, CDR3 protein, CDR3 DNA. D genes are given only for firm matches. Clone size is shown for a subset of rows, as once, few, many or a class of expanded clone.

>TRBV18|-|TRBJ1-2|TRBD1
CASSPGTDAYGYTF
TGTGCCAGCTCACCGGGGACAGACGCATATGGCTACACCTTC
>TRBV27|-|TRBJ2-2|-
CAILTGPGELFF
TGTGCCATCCTGACAGGTCCCGGGGAGCTGTTTTTT
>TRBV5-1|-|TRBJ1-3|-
CASSLEAVSGNTIYF
TGCGCCAGCAGCTTGGAAGCCGTCTCTGGAAACACCATATATTTT
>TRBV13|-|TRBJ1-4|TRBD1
CASSSRGTGWEKLFF
TGTGCCAGCAGCTCCCGCGGGACAGGGTGGGAAAAACTGTTTTTT
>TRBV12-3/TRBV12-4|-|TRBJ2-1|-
CASTLDTNEQFF
TGTGCCAGCACTTTGGACACAAATGAGCAGTTCTTC
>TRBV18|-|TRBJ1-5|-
CASFRQRGNQPQHF
TGTGCCAGCTTCCGACAGAGGGGCAATCAGCCCCAGCATTTT
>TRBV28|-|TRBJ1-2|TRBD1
CASSSTTGSGYTF
TGTGCCAGCAGTTCCACGACAGGGTCTGGCTACACCTTC
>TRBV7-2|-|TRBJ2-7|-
CASSPSSYEQYF
TGTGCCAGCAGTCCGAGCTCCTACGAGCAGTACTTC
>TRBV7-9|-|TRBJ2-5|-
CASIRRGRETQYF
TGTGCCAGCATAAGAAGAGGGAGGGAGACCCAGTACTTC
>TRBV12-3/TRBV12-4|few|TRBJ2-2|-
CASSLGTGELFF
TGTGCCAGCAGTTTAGGCACCGGGGAGCTGTTTTTT
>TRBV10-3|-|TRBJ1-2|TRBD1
CAISESRDRGYGYTF
TGTGCCATCAGTGAGTCACGGGACAGGGGCTATGGCTACACCTTC
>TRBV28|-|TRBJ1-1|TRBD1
CASRYGQGVLWAEAFF
TGTGCCAGCAGATACGGACAGGGCGTATTGTGGGCTGAAGCTTTCTTT
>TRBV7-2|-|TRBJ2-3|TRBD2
CASSSTSGDYLSTDTQYF
TGTGCCAGCAGTTCGACTAGCGGGGACTACCTAAGCACAGATACGCAGTATTTT
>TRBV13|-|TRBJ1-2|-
CASSLKGHYGYTF
TGTGCCAGCAGCTTAAAGGGTCACTATGGCTACACCTTC
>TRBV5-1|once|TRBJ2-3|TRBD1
CASSLGQGVTDTQYF
TGCGCCAGCAGCTTGGGGCAGGGGGTTACAGATACGCAGTATTTT
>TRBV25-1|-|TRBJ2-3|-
CASTMGAGTDTQYF
TGTGCCAGCACAATGGGTGCGGGCACAGATACGCAGTATTTT
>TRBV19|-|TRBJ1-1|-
CASRYGPMNTEAFF
TGTGCCAGTAGGTATGGGCCGATGAACACTGAAGCTTTCTTT
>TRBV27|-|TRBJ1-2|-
CASTPVGGALDGYTF
TGTGCCAGTACGCCTGTAGGTGGGGCTTTAGATGGCTACACCTTC
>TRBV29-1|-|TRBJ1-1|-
CSVESKGIRLTTEAFF
TGCAGCGTTGAATCCAAGGGGATAAGGCTTACAACTGAAGCTTTCTTT
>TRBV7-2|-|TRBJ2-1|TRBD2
CASSLGGASGGIEQFF
TGTGCCAGCAGCTTAGGAGGGGCGAGCGGGGGAATAGAGCAGTTCTTC
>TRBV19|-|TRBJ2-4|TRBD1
CASHDRGGSNIQYF
TGTGCCAGTCACGACAGGGGTGGTTCGAACATTCAGTACTTC
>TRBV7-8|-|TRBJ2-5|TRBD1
CATRQGAPQETQYF
TGTGCCACTCGACAGGGGGCCCCCCAGGAGACCCAGTACTTC
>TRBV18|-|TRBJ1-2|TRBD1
CASSLGQGNYGYTF
TGTGCCAGCTCACTGGGACAGGGTAACTATGGCTACACCTTC
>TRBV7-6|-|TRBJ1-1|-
CASSGSSGRNTEAFF
TGTGCCAGCAGCGGATCCTCAGGGAGGAACACTGAAGCTTTCTTT
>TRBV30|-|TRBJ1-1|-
CAWDTTTGAFF
TGTGCCTGGGACACCACCACGGGGGCTTTCTTT
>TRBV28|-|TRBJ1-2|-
CASSLIRARGYTF
TGTGCCAGCAGTTTAATTAGAGCGCGCGGCTACACCTTC
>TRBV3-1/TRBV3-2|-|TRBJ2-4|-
CASSQALAKNIQYF
TGTGCCAGCAGCCAAGCTCTAGCCAAAAACATTCAGTACTTC
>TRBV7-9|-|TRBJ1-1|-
CASSPSLQYTEAFF
TGTGCCAGCAGCCCAAGTTTGCAGTACACTGAAGCTTTCTTT
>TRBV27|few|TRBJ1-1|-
CASSFPGSGEAFF
TGTGCCAGCAGTTTTCCGGGGTCGGGGGAAGCTTTCTTT
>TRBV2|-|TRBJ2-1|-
CASLPGANEQFF
TGTGCCAGCCTTCCAGGGGCCAATGAGCAGTTCTTC
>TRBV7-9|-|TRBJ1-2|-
CASSSTGTVDPYGYTF
TGTGCCAGCAGCTCCACGGGGACCGTGGATCCTTATGGCTACACCTTC
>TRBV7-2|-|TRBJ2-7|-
CASSPSLGVDPPYEQYF
TGTGCCAGCAGCCCTAGTCTCGGTGTGGATCCACCCTACGAGCAGTACTTC
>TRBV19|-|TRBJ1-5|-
CASSIGDQPQHF
TGTGCCAGTAGTATCGGTGACCAGCCCCAGCATTTT
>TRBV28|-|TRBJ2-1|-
CASSFDGSSYNEQFF
TGTGCCAGCAGTTTCGACGGAAGCTCCTACAATGAGCAGTTCTTC
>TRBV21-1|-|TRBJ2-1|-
CASSKGTGGKEQFF
TGTGCCAGCAGCAAGGGGACAGGTGGCAAGGAGCAGTTCTTC
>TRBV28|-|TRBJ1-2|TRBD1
CASSFGQGYGYTF
TGTGCCAGCAGTTTCGGACAGGGTTATGGCTACACCTTC
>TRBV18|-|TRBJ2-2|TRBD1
CASSLRDRSTGELFF
TGTGCCAGCTCACTAAGGGACAGAAGTACCGGGGAGCTGTTTTTT
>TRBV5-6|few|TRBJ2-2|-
CASSLTGPNTGELFF
TGTGCCAGCAGCTTGACAGGGCCAAACACCGGGGAGCTGTTTTTT
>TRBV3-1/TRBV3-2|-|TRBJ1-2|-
CASSQGGRNYGYTF
TGTGCCAGCAGCCAAGGCGGACGGAACTATGGCTACACCTTC
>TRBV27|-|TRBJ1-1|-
CASSFQMGTEAFF
TGTGCCAGCAGTTTCCAGATGGGCACTGAAGCTTTCTTT
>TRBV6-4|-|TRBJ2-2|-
CASSANPNTGELFF
TGTGCCAGCAGTGCAAATCCTAACACCGGGGAGCTGTTTTTT
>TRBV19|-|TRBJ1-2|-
CASSHPTSRNYGYTF
TGTGCCAGTAGCCACCCAACATCTAGAAACTATGGCTACACCTTC